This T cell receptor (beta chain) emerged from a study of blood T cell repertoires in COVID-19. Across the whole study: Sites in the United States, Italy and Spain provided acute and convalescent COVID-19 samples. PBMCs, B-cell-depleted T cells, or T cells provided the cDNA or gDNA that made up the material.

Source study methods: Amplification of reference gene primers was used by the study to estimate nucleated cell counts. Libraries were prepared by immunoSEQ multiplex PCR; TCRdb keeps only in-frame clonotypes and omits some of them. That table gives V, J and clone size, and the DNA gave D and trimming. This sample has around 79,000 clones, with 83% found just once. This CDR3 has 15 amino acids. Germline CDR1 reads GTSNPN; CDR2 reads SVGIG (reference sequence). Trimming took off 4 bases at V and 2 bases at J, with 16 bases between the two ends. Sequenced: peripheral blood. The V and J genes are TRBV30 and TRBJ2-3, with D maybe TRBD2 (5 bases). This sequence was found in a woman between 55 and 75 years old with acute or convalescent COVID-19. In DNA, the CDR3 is TGTGCCTGGACCCCGGAACAGCGGATCACAGATACGCAGTATTTT. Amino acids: CAWTPEQRITDTQYF.